One and the same sample provided the 10 T cell receptor beta chains below, sequenced in a study of blood T cells in healthy people across ages (dated by TCRdb to 2015 to 2017). The protocol used for the library was 5' RACE. The run used an Illumina HiSeq 2500. A second PCR of roughly 7 to 11 cycles was run with a J-beta primer mix and a sample-barcoded 5' primer. The public reads were run again by TCRdb, first through fastp at Q25 and then through MiXCR, and only productive beta chains were kept. Rows matching on CDR3 protein sequence are summarized as one entry with the most common DNA and genes. The sample table holds about 1,400,000 distinct CDR3 sequences, of which roughly 64% were seen once. The ten largest clones capture 6.5% to 8.5% of the sample. Sequenced sample: blood. The receptors here all came from a man aged 18 to 30 in good health.

V and J are TRBV7-2 and TRBJ1-2; no clear D gene. The CDR3 is 15 amino acids. Looked up from germline, CDR1 is SGHTA and CDR2 is FQGNSA. With 2 bases removed from V and 0 bases from J, the gap between germline ends came to 10 bases. The CDR3 bases are TGTGCCAGCAGCTTAACCGTCCAGACTAACTATGGCTACACCTTC. Translating gives CASSLTVQTNYGYTF.

The CDR3 nucleotides read TGTGCCAGCAAATACAGCGACTTGGGCCCCGAAAAACTGTTTTTT. It translates to CASKYSDLGPEKLFF. V gene TRBV11-2 combines with J gene TRBJ1-4; D call uncertain. The V and J ends lost 7 bases and 8 bases respectively, with 20 bases between them. The CDR3 is made up of 15 amino acids. Germline CDR1 is SGHAT and CDR2 is FQNNGV.

The chain is built from TRBV5-1 and TRBJ2-3; TRBD2 agrees at 8 bases. CDR3 length equals 17 residues. CDR1 and CDR2 from the germline V gene are SGHRS and YFSETQ. V was pared by 1 base and J by 3 bases, with 10 bases of the junction left unmatched. CDR3 residues: CASSLSVRGGWTDTQYF. In DNA, the CDR3 is TGCGCCAGCAGCTTGTCTGTTCGCGGGGGGTGGACAGATACGCAGTATTTT.

This clonotype has a handful of counts. This rearrangement joins TRBV12-5 to TRBJ1-1, with D hard to call. CDR1 and CDR2 from the germline V gene are LGHNT and FRNRAP. The CDR3 sequence is 12 residues long. Trimming removed 2 bases from V and 2 bases from J, with 3 bases in between. CDR3 coding DNA: TGTGCTAGTGGTTTGCCTAACACTGAAGCTTTCTTT. Encoded protein: CASGLPNTEAFF.

The genes are TRBV6-6 and TRBJ2-5; 10 bases map to TRBD2. The end of the DNA fits TRBJ2-7 better, so the J call may be wrong. The CDR3 loop spans 16 amino acids. Germline V gives CDR1 MNHNY, CDR2 SVGAGI (reference sequence). The CDR3 DNA sequence: TGTGCCAGCAGCTTCTCAGCGGGGGGGTATGTGGACGAGCAGTACTTC. It specifies CASSFSAGGYVDEQYF.

This clonotype was recorded once. The V gene is TRBV3-1, the J gene TRBJ1-4; no clear D gene. The CDR3 length is 14 residues. Germline V gives CDR1 LGHDT, CDR2 YNNKEL (reference sequence). V was clipped by 1 base and J by 3 bases, with 6 bases between them. The CDR3 reads CASSQVAANEKLFF. The CDR3 nucleotides are TGTGCCAGCAGCCAAGTTGCGGCTAATGAAAAACTGTTTTTT.

The chain joins TRBV28 to TRBJ2-7; 8 positions agree with TRBD1. Unmatched junction bases numbered 26, after V lost 4 bases and J lost 3 bases. Germline CDR1 and CDR2: MDHEN and SYDVKM. The CDR3 spans 21 residues. The CDR3 bases are TGTGCCAGCAGTTCCTACCGAAAGCTTAACCGGGACAGGACAAGTCTCTACGAGCAGTACTTC. It codes for CASSSYRKLNRDRTSLYEQYF. Full variable domain (outside the CDR3, taken from reference TRBV28 and TRBJ2-7): DVKVTQSSRYLVKRTGEKVFLECVQDMDHENMFWYRQDPGLGLRLIYFSYDVKMKEKGDIPEGYSVSREKKERFSLILESASTNQTSMYLCASSSYRKLNRDRTSLYEQYFGPGTRLTVT.

This chain links TRBV28 with TRBJ1-6; D is perhaps TRBD1 (5 bases). V shed 8 bases and J shed 5 bases, with 13 bases lying between them. This CDR3 region has 14 residues. Germline loops: CDR1 MDHEN, CDR2 SYDVKM. CDR3 nucleotides: TGTGCCAGCGGCCAGGGAAATGATAATTCACCCCTCCACTTT. Translating gives CASGQGNDNSPLHF.

Points on this clonotype: At one end the junction does not follow the germline gene, possibly because of a read error. This chain joins TRBV4-1 and TRBJ1-4; possibly TRBD1 for D (5 bases). Germline CDR1 MGHRA, CDR2 YSYEKL. CDR3 length: 14 amino acids. The CDR3, as DNA: TGCGCCAGCGGCCAACCCTCTTTAGGGGCGGAACTGTTTTTT. Its translation is CASGQPSLGAELFF.

This clonotype showed up just a few times. The CDR3 spells CATRGGGPYEQYF. CDR3 bases: TGTGCCACCCGGGGCGGGGGCCCCTACGAGCAGTACTTC. The chain recombines TRBV15 with TRBJ2-4; tentatively, D is TRBD2 (7 bases). The DNA end is more similar to TRBJ2-7, so the J call may be wrong. CDR1 and CDR2 from the germline V gene are LNHNV and YYDKDF (reference sequence). The CDR3 consists of 13 residues.